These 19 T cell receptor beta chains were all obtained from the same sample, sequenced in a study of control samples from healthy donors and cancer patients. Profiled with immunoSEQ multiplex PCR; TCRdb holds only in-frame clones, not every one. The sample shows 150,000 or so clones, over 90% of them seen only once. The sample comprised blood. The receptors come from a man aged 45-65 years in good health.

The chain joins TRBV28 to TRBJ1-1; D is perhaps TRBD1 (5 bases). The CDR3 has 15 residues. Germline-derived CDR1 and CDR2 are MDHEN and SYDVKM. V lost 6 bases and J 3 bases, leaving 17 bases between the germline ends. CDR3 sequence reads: CASRSSQGSHTEAFF. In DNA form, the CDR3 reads TGTGCCAGCAGGTCCAGCCAGGGAAGTCACACTGAAGCTTTCTTT.

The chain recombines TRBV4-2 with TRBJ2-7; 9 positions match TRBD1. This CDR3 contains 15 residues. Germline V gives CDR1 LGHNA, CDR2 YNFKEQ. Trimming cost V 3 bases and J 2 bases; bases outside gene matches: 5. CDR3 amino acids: CASSHPTGGAYEQYF. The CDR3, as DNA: TGTGCCAGCAGCCACCCGACAGGGGGGGCCTACGAGCAGTACTTC.

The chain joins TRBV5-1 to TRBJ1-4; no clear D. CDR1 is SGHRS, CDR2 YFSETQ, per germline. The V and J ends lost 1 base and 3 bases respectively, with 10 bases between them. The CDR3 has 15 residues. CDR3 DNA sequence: TGCGCCAGCAGCTTGTTGCAGAACGCTAATGAAAAACTGTTTTTT. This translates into CASSLLQNANEKLFF.

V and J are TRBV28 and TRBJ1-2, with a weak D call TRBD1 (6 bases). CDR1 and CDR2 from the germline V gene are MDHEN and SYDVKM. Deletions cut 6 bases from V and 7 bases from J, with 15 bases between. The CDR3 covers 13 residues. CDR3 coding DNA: TGTGCCAGCAGGCCCCACAGGGACCCTGGCTACACCTTC. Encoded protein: CASRPHRDPGYTF.

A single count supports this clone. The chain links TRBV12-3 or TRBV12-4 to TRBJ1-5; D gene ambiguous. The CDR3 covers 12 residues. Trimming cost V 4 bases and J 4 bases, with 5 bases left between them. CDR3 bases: TGTGCCAGCAGTTCGGGGAATCAGCCCCAGCATTTT. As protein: CASSSGNQPQHF.

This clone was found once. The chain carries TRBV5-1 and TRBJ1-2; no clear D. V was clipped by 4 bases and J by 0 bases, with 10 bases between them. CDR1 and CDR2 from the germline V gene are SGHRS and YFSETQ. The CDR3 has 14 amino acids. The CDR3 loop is CASSAVGANYGYTF. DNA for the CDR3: TGCGCCAGCAGCGCGGTCGGTGCTAACTATGGCTACACCTTC.

CDR3 DNA: TGTGCCAGCAGCTTGGAGGTACAGACCTATGGCTACACCTTC. It translates to CASSLEVQTYGYTF. This chain uses TRBV5-5 with TRBJ1-2; no clear D gene. CDR3 length: 14 amino acids. Per the germline V gene, CDR1 is SGHKS and CDR2 is YYEKEE (reference sequence). V was pared by 0 bases and J by 4 bases, with 10 bases between.

This chain's CDR3 is CASSFRRGGDGYTF. Written as DNA, the CDR3 is TGTGCCAGCAGTTTTCGAAGGGGGGGCGACGGCTACACCTTC. This sequence joins TRBV27 and TRBJ1-2; TRBD1 is a possible D gene (6 bases). This CDR3 comprises 14 residues. Germline V lookup: CDR1 MNHEY, CDR2 SMNVEV (reference sequence). Trimming cost V 3 bases and J 8 bases, with 16 bases left between them.

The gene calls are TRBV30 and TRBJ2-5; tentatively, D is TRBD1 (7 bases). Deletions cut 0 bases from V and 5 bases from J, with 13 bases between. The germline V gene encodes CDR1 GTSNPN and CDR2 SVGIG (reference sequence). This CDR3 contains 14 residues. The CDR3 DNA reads TGTGCCTGGAGTGTACGGGCAGGGGGGGAGACCCAGTACTTC. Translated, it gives CAWSVRAGGETQYF. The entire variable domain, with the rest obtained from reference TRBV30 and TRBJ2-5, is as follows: SQTIHQWPATLVQPVGSPLSLECTVEGTSNPNLYWYRQAAGRGLQLLFYSVGIGQISSEVPQNLSASRPQDRQFILSSKKLLLSDSGFYLCAWSVRAGGETQYFGPGTRLLVL.

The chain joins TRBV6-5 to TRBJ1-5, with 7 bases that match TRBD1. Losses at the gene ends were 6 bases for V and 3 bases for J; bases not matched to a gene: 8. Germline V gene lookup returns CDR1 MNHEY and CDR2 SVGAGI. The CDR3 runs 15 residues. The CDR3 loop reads CASRPDRAPNQPQHF. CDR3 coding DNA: TGTGCCAGCAGACCTGACAGGGCCCCCAATCAGCCCCAGCATTTT.

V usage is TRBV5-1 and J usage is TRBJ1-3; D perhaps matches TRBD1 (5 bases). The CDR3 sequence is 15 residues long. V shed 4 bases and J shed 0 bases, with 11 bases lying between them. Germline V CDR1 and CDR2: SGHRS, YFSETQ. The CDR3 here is CASSPWDFSGNTIYF. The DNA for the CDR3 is TGCGCCAGCAGCCCCTGGGACTTCTCTGGAAACACCATATATTTT.

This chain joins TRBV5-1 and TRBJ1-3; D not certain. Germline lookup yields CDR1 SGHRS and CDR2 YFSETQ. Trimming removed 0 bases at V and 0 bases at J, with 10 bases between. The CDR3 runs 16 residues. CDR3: CASSLAGSYSGNTIYF. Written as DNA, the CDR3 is TGCGCCAGCAGCTTGGCAGGTTCCTACTCTGGAAACACCATATATTTT.

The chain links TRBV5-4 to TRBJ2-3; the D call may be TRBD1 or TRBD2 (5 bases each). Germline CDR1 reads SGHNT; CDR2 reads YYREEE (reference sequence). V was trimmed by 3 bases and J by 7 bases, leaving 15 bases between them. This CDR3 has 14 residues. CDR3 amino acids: CASSSAAGANTQYF. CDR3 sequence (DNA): TGTGCCAGCAGCTCAGCGGCCGGGGCGAATACGCAGTATTTT.

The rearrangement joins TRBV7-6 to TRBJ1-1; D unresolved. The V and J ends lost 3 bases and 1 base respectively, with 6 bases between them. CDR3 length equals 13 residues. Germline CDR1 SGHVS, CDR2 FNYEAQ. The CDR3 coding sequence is TGTGCCAGCAGCTTTGACAAGAACACTGAAGCTTTCTTT. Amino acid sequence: CASSFDKNTEAFF.

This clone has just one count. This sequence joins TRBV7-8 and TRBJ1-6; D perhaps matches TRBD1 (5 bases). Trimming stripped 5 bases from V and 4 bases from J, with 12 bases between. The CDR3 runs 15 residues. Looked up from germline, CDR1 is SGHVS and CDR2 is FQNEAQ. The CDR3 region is CASSPGRQYNSPLHF. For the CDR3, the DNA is TGTGCCAGCAGCCCGGGGCGGCAGTATAATTCACCCCTCCACTTT.

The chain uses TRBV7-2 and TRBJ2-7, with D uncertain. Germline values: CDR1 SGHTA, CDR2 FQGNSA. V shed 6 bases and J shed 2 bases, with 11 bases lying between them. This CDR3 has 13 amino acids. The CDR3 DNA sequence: TGTGCCAGCAGGGGGTCCGGGCCCTACGAGCAGTACTTC. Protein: CASRGSGPYEQYF.

CDR3 nucleotide sequence: TGTGCCAGCAGCCAAGAGGGACGAGGGAGGGCCTACGAGCAGTACTTC. Translating gives CASSQEGRGRAYEQYF. The chain recombines TRBV4-2 with TRBJ2-7, with 7 bases identical to TRBD2. The CDR3 has 16 amino acids. V gave up 0 bases and J gave up 2 bases; unmatched junction bases: 7. CDR1 LGHNA and CDR2 YNFKEQ come from the germline V gene.

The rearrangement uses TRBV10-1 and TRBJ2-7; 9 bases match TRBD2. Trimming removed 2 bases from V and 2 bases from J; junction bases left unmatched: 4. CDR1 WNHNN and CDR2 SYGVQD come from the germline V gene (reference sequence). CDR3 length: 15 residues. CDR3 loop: CASSEGLAGPYEQYF. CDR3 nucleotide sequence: TGCGCCAGCAGTGAGGGGCTAGCGGGGCCCTACGAGCAGTACTTC.

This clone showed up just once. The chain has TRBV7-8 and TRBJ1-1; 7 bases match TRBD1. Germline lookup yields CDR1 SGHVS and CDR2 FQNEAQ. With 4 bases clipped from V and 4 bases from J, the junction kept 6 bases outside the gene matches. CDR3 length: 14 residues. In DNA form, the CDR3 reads TGTGCCAGCAGCTCGCGACAGGGCACCACTGAAGCTTTCTTT. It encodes CASSSRQGTTEAFF.